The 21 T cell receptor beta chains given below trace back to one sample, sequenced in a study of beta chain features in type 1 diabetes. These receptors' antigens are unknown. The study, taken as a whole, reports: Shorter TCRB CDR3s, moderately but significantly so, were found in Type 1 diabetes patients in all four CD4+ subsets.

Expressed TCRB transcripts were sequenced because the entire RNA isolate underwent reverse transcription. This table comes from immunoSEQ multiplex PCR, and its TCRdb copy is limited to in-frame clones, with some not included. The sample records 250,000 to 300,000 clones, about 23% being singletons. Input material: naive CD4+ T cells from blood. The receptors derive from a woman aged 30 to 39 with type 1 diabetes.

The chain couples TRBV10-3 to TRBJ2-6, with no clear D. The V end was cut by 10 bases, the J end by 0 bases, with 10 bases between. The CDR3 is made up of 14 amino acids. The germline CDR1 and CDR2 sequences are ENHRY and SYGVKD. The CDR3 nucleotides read TGTGCCACACAGATAGGCTCTGGGGCCAACGTCCTGACTTTC. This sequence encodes CATQIGSGANVLTF.

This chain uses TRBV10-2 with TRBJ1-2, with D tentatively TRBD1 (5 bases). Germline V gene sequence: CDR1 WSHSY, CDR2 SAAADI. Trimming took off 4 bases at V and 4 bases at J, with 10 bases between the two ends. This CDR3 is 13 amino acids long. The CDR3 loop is CASSVTVAYGYTF. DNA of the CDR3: TGCGCCAGCAGTGTGACAGTGGCCTATGGCTACACCTTC.

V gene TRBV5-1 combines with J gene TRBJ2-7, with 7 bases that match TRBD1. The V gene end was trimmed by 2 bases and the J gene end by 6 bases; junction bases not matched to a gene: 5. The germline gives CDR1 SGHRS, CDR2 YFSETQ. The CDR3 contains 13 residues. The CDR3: CASSFRQGAEQYF. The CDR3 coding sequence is TGCGCCAGCAGCTTTCGACAGGGTGCCGAGCAGTACTTC.

The CDR3 DNA reads as TGTGCCAGCACTCTGACTAGCGGGAAGGAGACCCAGTACTTC. Amino acid sequence: CASTLTSGKETQYF. This chain uses TRBV7-9 with TRBJ2-5, with TRBD2 matching over 11 bases. The germline V gene has CDR1 SEHNR and CDR2 FQNEAQ (reference sequence). This CDR3 is built from 14 residues. With V trimmed by 7 bases and J by 5 bases, 6 bases remained unmatched. Variable domain in full (rest from reference TRBV7-9 and TRBJ2-5): DTGVSQNPRHKITKRGQNVTFRCDPISEHNRLYWYRQTLGQGPEFLTYFQNEAQLEKSRLLSDRFSAERPKGSFSTLEIQRTEQGDSAMYLCASTLTSGKETQYFGPGTRLLVL.

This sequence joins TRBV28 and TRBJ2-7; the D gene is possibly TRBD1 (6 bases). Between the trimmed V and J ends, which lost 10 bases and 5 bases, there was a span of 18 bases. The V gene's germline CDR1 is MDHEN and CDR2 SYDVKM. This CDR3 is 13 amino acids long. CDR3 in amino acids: CATTTGTDHEQYF. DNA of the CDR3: TGTGCCACCACCACAGGGACGGACCACGAGCAGTACTTC.

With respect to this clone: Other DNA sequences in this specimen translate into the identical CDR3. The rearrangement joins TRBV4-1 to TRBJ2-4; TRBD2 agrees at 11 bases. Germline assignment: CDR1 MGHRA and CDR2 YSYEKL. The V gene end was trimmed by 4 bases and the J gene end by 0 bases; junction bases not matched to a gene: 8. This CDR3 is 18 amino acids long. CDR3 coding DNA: TGCGCCAGCAGCCCCGGCCTAGCGGGAGGACTAGCCAAAAACATTCAGTACTTC. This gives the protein CASSPGLAGGLAKNIQYF.

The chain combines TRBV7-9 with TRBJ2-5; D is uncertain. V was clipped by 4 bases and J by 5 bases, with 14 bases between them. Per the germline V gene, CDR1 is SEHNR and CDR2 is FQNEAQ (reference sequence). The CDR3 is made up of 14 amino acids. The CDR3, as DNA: TGTGCCAGCAGCTCCCTCCGGGTCCGGGAGACCCAGTACTTC. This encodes CASSSLRVRETQYF.

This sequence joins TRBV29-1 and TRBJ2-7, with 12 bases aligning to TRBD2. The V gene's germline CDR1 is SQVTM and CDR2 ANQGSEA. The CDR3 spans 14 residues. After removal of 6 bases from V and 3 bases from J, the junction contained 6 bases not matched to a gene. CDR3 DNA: TGCAGCGTGGCGACTAGCGGGAGAGACTACGAGCAGTACTTC. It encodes CSVATSGRDYEQYF.

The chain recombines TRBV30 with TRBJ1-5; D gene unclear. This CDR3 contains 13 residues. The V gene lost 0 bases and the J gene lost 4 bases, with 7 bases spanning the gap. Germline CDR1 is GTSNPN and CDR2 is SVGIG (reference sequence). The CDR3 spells CAWSVHMNQPQHF. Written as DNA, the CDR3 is TGTGCCTGGAGTGTACACATGAATCAGCCCCAGCATTTT.

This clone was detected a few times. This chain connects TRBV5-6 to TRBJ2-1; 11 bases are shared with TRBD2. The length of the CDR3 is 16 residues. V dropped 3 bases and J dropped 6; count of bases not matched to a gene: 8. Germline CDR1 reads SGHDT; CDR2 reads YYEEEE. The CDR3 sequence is CASSWDRTSGSNEQFF. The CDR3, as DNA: TGTGCCAGCAGCTGGGACAGGACTAGCGGGTCCAATGAGCAGTTCTTC.

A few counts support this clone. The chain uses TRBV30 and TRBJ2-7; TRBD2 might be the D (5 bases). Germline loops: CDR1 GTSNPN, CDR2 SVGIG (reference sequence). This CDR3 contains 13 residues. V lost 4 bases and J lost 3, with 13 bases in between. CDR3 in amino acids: CAWNQRLDYEQYF. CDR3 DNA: TGTGCCTGGAACCAGCGGTTAGACTACGAGCAGTACTTC.

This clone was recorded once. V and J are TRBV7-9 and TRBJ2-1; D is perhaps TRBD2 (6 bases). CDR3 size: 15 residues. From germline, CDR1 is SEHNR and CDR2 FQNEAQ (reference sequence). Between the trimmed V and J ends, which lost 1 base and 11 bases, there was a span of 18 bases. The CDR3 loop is CASSLVRAAGIKQFF. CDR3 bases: TGTGCCAGCAGCTTAGTCCGCGCAGCGGGCATTAAGCAGTTCTTC.

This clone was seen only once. CDR3 in DNA: TGTGCCAGCAGTCCGGGACAGGCCTACTACGAGCAGTACTTC. Translation: CASSPGQAYYEQYF. This rearrangement joins TRBV27 to TRBJ2-7, with TRBD1 matching over 8 bases. J lost 3 bases, V lost 5 bases, and 6 bases had no gene match. CDR1 MNHEY and CDR2 SMNVEV come from the germline V gene (reference sequence). The CDR3 covers 14 residues.

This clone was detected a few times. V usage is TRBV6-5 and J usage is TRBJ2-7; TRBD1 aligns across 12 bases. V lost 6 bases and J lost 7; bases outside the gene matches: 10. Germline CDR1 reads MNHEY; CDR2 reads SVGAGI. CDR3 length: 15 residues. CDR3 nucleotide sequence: TGTGCCAGCAGCTCCCCGGGACAGGGGGCGGGTGAGCAGTACTTC. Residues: CASSSPGQGAGEQYF.

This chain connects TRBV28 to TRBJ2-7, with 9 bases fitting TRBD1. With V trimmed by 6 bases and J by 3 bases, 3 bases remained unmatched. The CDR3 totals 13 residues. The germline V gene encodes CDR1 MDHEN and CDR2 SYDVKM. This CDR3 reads CASRTGGIYEQYF. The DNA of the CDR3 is TGTGCCAGCAGGACAGGGGGAATCTACGAGCAGTACTTC.

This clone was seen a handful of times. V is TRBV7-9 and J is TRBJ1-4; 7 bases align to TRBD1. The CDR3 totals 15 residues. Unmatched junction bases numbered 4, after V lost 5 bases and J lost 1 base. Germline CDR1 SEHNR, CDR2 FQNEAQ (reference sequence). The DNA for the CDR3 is TGTGCCAGCAGCCTGGCAGGGGGAACTAATGAAAAACTGTTTTTT. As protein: CASSLAGGTNEKLFF.

The DNA for the CDR3 is TGCAGCGTTGAAGGCCTATATGGGTTCTTC. It specifies CSVEGLYGFF. The chain has TRBV29-1 and TRBJ2-1; D uncertain. The germline V gene encodes CDR1 SQVTM and CDR2 ANQGSEA. V lost 1 base and J lost 15, with 10 bases in between. CDR3 length: 10 amino acids.

CDR3 DNA: TGTGCCAGCAGTGAAGTGAGGAACACTGAAGCTTTCTTT. It yields the protein CASSEVRNTEAFF. The chain is built from TRBV6-1 and TRBJ1-1; no clear D gene. CDR3 length equals 13 residues. Trimming pared 1 base from V and 1 base from J, leaving 4 bases between. Germline V gives CDR1 MNHNS, CDR2 SASEGT.

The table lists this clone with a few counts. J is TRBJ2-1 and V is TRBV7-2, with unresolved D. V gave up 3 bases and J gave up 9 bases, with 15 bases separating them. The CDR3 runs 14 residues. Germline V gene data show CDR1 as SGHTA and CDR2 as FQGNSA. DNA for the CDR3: TGTGCCAGCAGCTTGGGCCGTGCCGGTGGTGAGCAGTTCTTC. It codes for CASSLGRAGGEQFF.

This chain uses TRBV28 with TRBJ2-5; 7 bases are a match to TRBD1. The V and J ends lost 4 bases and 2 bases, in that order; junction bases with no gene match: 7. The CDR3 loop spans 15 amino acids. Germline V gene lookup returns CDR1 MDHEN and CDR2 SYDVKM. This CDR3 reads CASSSIGTVQETQYF. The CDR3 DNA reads TGTGCCAGCAGTTCGATCGGGACAGTACAAGAGACCCAGTACTTC.

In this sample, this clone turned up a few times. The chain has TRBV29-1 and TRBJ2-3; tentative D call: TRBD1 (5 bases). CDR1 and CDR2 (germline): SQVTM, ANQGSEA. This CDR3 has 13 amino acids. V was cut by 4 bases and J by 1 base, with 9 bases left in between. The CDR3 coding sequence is TGCAGCGTTGGCAGGGTCCGCACAGATACGCAGTATTTT. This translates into CSVGRVRTDTQYF.